The rows below give T cell receptor beta chains drawn from one sample of a study of Graves' ophthalmopathy and Graves' hyperthyroidism. TCRdb redid the calling of the multiplex PCR reads with MiXCR, one entry per CDR3 protein. The repertoire consists of hundreds of thousands of distinct CDR3 sequences, with 13% to 15% occurring once and the leading ten covering about 10%. The sequencing sample was made of blood. The receptors were sampled from a young woman with Graves' ophthalmopathy. The CDR3 runs from the conserved cysteine through the conserved F or W. The order of the fields is D gene, V gene, CDR3 length, J gene, clone size, CDR3 protein, CDR3 DNA. A D gene is named only where the DNA matches it firmly. Expanded clones get a size class; other rows say once, few or many, or leave the size out.

>TRBD1|TRBV7-3|14|TRBJ1-6|many
CASSMGQRNSPLHF
TGTGCCAGCAGCATGGGACAGAGAAATTCACCCCTCCACTTT
>.|TRBV20-1|15|TRBJ2-7|many
CSAREKRHAAYEQYF
TGCAGTGCTAGAGAAAAGCGCCATGCTGCCTACGAGCAGTACTTC
>TRBD1|TRBV20-1|13|TRBJ1-1|many
CSARGQAHTEAFF
TGCAGTGCTAGGGGACAGGCACACACTGAAGCTTTCTTT
>TRBD1|TRBV30|13|TRBJ2-7|many
CAWSNDRGHEQYF
TGTGCCTGGAGTAATGACAGGGGGCACGAGCAGTACTTC
>.|TRBV28|18|TRBJ1-5|many
CASSPGPWRGTYNQPQHF
TGTGCCAGCAGCCCAGGACCCTGGCGGGGCACCTATAATCAGCCCCAGCATTTT
>TRBD2|TRBV6-5|15|TRBJ2-5|many
CASSTQAGGSETQYF
TGTGCCAGCAGTACTCAAGCGGGGGGGTCAGAGACCCAGTACTTC
>.|TRBV29-1|13|TRBJ2-7|many
CSVGDGPWDEQYF
TGCAGCGTCGGGGACGGCCCTTGGGACGAGCAGTACTTC
>TRBD1|TRBV28|17|TRBJ1-5|many
CASSSARQGATNQPQHF
TGTGCCAGCAGTTCCGCAAGACAGGGGGCGACCAATCAGCCCCAGCATTTT
>.|TRBV30|14|TRBJ2-2|few
CAWSVQGHTGELFF
TGTGCCTGGAGTGTTCAGGGACACACCGGGGAGCTGTTTTTT
>.|TRBV6-1|14|TRBJ1-1|.
CASSELGVGTEAFF
TGTGCCAGCAGTGAATTGGGGGTTGGCACTGAAGCTTTCTTT
>TRBD1|TRBV27|15|TRBJ1-5|many
CASSSQGASNQPQHF
TGTGCCAGCAGTTCACAGGGGGCTAGCAATCAGCCCCAGCATTTT
>TRBD1|TRBV20-1|12|TRBJ1-2|many
CSAKQGAVVYTF
TGCAGTGCAAAACAGGGGGCCGTTGTCTACACCTTC
>.|TRBV5-1|14|TRBJ2-7|many
CASSIADTAYEQYF
TGCGCCAGCAGCATAGCGGATACCGCCTACGAGCAGTACTTC
>.|TRBV20-1|13|TRBJ1-2|.
CSAQPGTNYGYTF
TGCAGTGCCCAACCCGGGACTAACTATGGCTACACCTTC
>.|TRBV5-5|15|TRBJ2-7|.
CASGFSSRASYEQYF
TGTGCCAGCGGCTTTAGTTCCAGGGCCTCATACGAGCAGTACTTC
>TRBD1|TRBV19|18|TRBJ1-1|many
CASSPGTWDRGRNTEAFF
TGTGCCAGTAGCCCCGGAACTTGGGACAGGGGGCGGAACACTGAAGCTTTCTTT
>.|TRBV2|12|TRBJ1-2|many
CASGRELYGYTF
TGTGCCAGCGGGAGGGAGCTATATGGCTACACCTTC
>.|TRBV6-1|16|TRBJ2-2|many
CASSAVDSRDTGELFF
TGTGCCAGCAGCGCCGTGGACAGCCGGGACACCGGGGAGCTGTTTTTT
>.|TRBV11-2|16|TRBJ1-1|many
CASSPPGFGMNTEAFF
TGTGCCAGCAGCCCCCCGGGGTTCGGGATGAACACTGAAGCTTTCTTT
>TRBD1|TRBV20-1|13|TRBJ2-7|many
CSARGDRDYEQYF
TGCAGTGCTAGGGGGGACAGGGACTACGAGCAGTACTTC
>.|TRBV6-2/TRBV6-3|14|TRBJ2-7|many
CASTRDITRDEQYF
TGTGCCAGCACCCGGGACATTACCAGGGACGAGCAGTACTTC
>TRBD1|TRBV7-2|15|TRBJ1-6|many
CASSLDRGSDSPLHF
TGTGCCAGCAGCTTGGACAGGGGGTCTGATTCACCCCTCCACTTT
>.|TRBV10-3|14|TRBJ1-5|many
CAISESMGEQPQHF
TGTGCCATCAGTGAGTCGATGGGGGAACAGCCCCAGCATTTT
>TRBD1|TRBV30|15|TRBJ1-5|.
CAWSAAGTGVQPQHF
TGTGCCTGGAGCGCCGCCGGGACAGGGGTTCAGCCCCAGCATTTT
>.|TRBV11-2|16|TRBJ1-3|many
CASSRNDFRRGNTIYF
TGTGCCAGCAGCAGGAACGACTTCCGAAGGGGAAACACCATATATTTT
>TRBD1|TRBV6-5|18|TRBJ2-6|many
CASSPTGQGYSGANVLTF
TGTGCCAGCAGTCCAACGGGACAGGGATACTCTGGGGCCAACGTCCTGACTTTC
>.|TRBV30|13|TRBJ1-1|few
CAWIRGGSTEAFF
TGTGCCTGGATACGGGGGGGATCCACTGAAGCTTTCTTT
>.|TRBV7-2|13|TRBJ2-5|many
CASSSRSKETQYF
TGTGCCAGCAGCTCACGGAGCAAAGAGACCCAGTACTTC
>TRBD2|TRBV15|15|TRBJ2-7|.
CATSRDLAGWYEQYF
TGTGCCACCAGCAGAGATTTAGCGGGCTGGTACGAGCAGTACTTC
>.|TRBV20-1|14|TRBJ2-7|many
CSAPRAQGLSEQYF
TGCAGTGCCCCTAGGGCGCAGGGCCTTAGCGAGCAGTACTTC
>.|TRBV7-8|14|TRBJ1-2|many
CASSSAGPTRGYTF
TGTGCCAGCAGCTCAGCGGGACCGACAAGAGGCTACACCTTC
>.|TRBV18|14|TRBJ1-2|.
CASLPPGPNYGYTF
TGTGCCAGCCTCCCCCCGGGACCTAACTATGGCTACACCTTC
>.|TRBV19|17|TRBJ1-1|few
CASSIVPPGELNTEAFF
TGTGCCAGTAGTATTGTCCCCCCGGGAGAACTCAACACTGAAGCTTTCTTT
>.|TRBV5-1|15|TRBJ1-1|.
CASSFSGAENTEAFF
TGCGCCAGCAGCTTCTCGGGGGCTGAGAACACTGAAGCTTTCTTT
>.|TRBV9|13|TRBJ2-5|many
CASSLDSQETQYF
TGTGCCAGCAGCCTGGACAGCCAAGAGACCCAGTACTTC
>.|TRBV30|12|TRBJ1-2|many
CAWSPLSYGYTF
TGTGCCTGGAGTCCCCTGAGCTATGGCTACACCTTC
>.|TRBV6-2/TRBV6-3|17|TRBJ1-1|many
CASSYPGTGRMNTEAFF
TGTGCCAGCAGTTACCCCGGAACAGGGCGAATGAACACTGAAGCTTTCTTT
>.|TRBV4-1|15|TRBJ1-2|many
CASSQDVVPGYGYTF
TGCGCCAGCAGCCAAGATGTAGTTCCCGGGTATGGCTACACCTTC
>.|TRBV20-1|11|TRBJ2-2|many
CSAGSIGELFF
TGCAGTGCTGGATCCATCGGGGAGCTGTTTTTT
>.|TRBV19|13|TRBJ1-5|many
CASLEGQPQPQHF
TGTGCCAGTCTTGAGGGGCAACCTCAGCCCCAGCATTTT
>.|TRBV13|14|TRBJ2-2|many
CASRQTLNTGELFF
TGTGCCAGCAGACAAACCCTGAACACCGGGGAGCTGTTTTTT
>.|TRBV28|16|TRBJ2-2|many
CASSFLGRVNTGELFF
TGTGCCAGCAGTTTTTTAGGGAGAGTGAACACCGGGGAGCTGTTTTTT
>.|TRBV3-1|13|TRBJ2-5|.
CASSQGQRETQYF
TGTGCCAGCAGCCAAGGACAGCGAGAGACCCAGTACTTC
>.|TRBV30|16|TRBJ1-3|few
CAWSAGMGFSGNTIYF
TGTGCCTGGAGTGCCGGGATGGGTTTCTCTGGAAACACCATATATTTT
>.|TRBV13|16|TRBJ1-1|many
CASSRKILVGLAEAFF
TGTGCCAGCAGCCGAAAGATTCTTGTTGGGTTGGCTGAAGCTTTCTTT
>.|TRBV6-1|12|TRBJ2-5|many
CASSEARTQKYF
TGTGCCAGCAGTGAAGCTAGGACCCAGAAGTACTTC
>TRBD1|TRBV12-3/TRBV12-4|15|TRBJ1-1|many
CASSTWAGGRTEAFF
TGTGCCAGCAGTACGTGGGCAGGGGGGCGAACTGAAGCTTTCTTT
>.|TRBV3-1|15|TRBJ1-1|.
CASSLGRTMNTEAFF
TGTGCCAGCAGTCTGGGACGGACCATGAACACTGAAGCTTTCTTT
>.|TRBV11-2|12|TRBJ1-2|many
CASSLQGTGYTF
TGTGCCAGCAGCTTACAGGGTACCGGCTACACCTTC
>.|TRBV6-1|13|TRBJ1-2|many
CASRVQGNYGYTF
TGTGCCAGCAGGGTACAGGGAAACTATGGCTACACCTTC